Below, one T cell receptor (beta chain) is given with its context. Original methodology: By means of reference gene primer amplification, nucleated cell counts were estimated. TCRdb's copy holds only in-frame clones and misses some; the assay was immunoSEQ multiplex PCR. V and J calls and clone size follow that table, whereas D and trimming were derived from the DNA. The sample has under 350,000 clones, around nine tenths seen once. CDR1 MNHEY and CDR2 SVGEGT come from the germline V gene. The V segment lost 2 bases and the J segment 1 base; nucleotides outside the gene matches: 3. The CDR3 totals 15 residues. These data belong to a study of blood T cell repertoires in COVID-19. At the level of the study: Material from acute and convalescent COVID-19 was sourced from the United States, Italy and Spain. Sources were T cells, B-cell-depleted T cells, or PBMCs; the material itself was cDNA or gDNA.

The sequenced sample consisted of peripheral blood. The chain couples TRBV6-2 or TRBV6-3 to TRBJ2-5; 8 nucleotides line up with TRBD1. This TCR derives from a man aged 35 to 55 with acute or convalescent COVID-19. The CDR3: CASSYGDRSQETQYF. CDR3 DNA: TGTGCCAGCAGTTACGGGGACAGGAGCCAAGAGACCCAGTACTTC.